These 14 T cell receptor beta chains originate from one sample sequenced in a study of shared clonotypes between healthy human individuals. Naive CD8 cells were CD45RO-negative, positively selected for CCR7, excluding terminally differentiated effector memory CD45RA+ cells. The table came from immunoSEQ multiplex PCR; TCRdb's copy has only in-frame clones and leaves some out. The table records millions of clones, roughly 95% of them present only once. Material for sequencing was naive CD8+ T cells sorted from blood. These receptors were obtained from a man aged 18-30 years in good health.

The V call is TRBV2, the J call TRBJ2-1; TRBD2 is a possible D gene (6 bases). V dropped 0 bases and J dropped 4 bases, with 10 bases sitting between them. Germline V CDR1 and CDR2: SNHLY, FYNNEI. The CDR3 is made up of 15 amino acids. CDR3 in amino acids: CASSEAWGVYNEQFF. Written as DNA, the CDR3 is TGTGCCAGCAGTGAAGCATGGGGGGTATACAATGAGCAGTTCTTC.

Of note for this clone: The sample holds other DNA sequences that translate to the same CDR3. This rearrangement joins TRBV27 to TRBJ1-5; 7 bases are shared with TRBD1. J lost 6 bases, V lost 5 bases, and 7 bases had no gene match. In germline, CDR1 is MNHEY, CDR2 SMNVEV (reference sequence). CDR3 length: 14 amino acids. The CDR3 here is CASSPGGGGQPQHF. The CDR3 DNA sequence: TGTGCCAGCAGTCCAGGGGGAGGCGGTCAGCCCCAGCATTTT.

Points on this clone: The same CDR3 is also encoded by other DNA sequences in this sample. The CDR3 here is CASSFRTGNTGELFF. In DNA form, the CDR3 reads TGTGCCAGCAGCTTTCGGACAGGGAACACCGGGGAGCTGTTTTTT. The chain links TRBV5-4 to TRBJ2-2; 7 nucleotides match TRBD1. Trimming removed 2 bases from V and 1 base from J; junction bases left unmatched: 2. Germline V gene lookup returns CDR1 SGHNT and CDR2 YYREEE (reference sequence). This CDR3 spans 15 amino acids.

The chain recombines TRBV5-1 with TRBJ2-7, with TRBD1 matching 9 bases. CDR3 length: 15 amino acids. CDR1 and CDR2 (germline): SGHRS, YFSETQ. J gave up 6 bases and V 4 bases, and 11 bases lay outside the gene matches. In DNA, the CDR3 is TGCGCCAGCAGCCCCGGGACAGGGATCTCCCTCGAGCAGTACTTC. Translation gives CASSPGTGISLEQYF.

The V and J genes are TRBV6-5 and TRBJ2-5, with 10 bases fitting TRBD2. The CDR3 is made up of 14 amino acids. Looked up from germline, CDR1 is MNHEY and CDR2 is SVGAGI. The V gene end was trimmed by 6 bases and the J gene end by 4 bases; junction bases not matched to a gene: 5. The CDR3 DNA reads as TGTGCCAGCAGCCTAGCGGGAGCTGGAGAGACCCAGTACTTC. Its protein is CASSLAGAGETQYF.

The J gene is TRBJ2-2, the V gene TRBV11-2; D gene ambiguous. V was trimmed by 4 bases and J by 7 bases, leaving 1 base between them. The CDR3 totals 10 residues. Germline CDR1 reads SGHAT; CDR2 reads FQNNGV. CDR3 DNA: TGTGCCAGCAGCTACGGGGAGCTGTTTTTT. It is translated as CASSYGELFF.

The chain combines TRBV7-9 with TRBJ2-1, with 8 positions matching TRBD2. The germline gives CDR1 SEHNR, CDR2 FQNEAQ (reference sequence). The CDR3 has 15 amino acids. With V trimmed by 5 bases and J by 2 bases, 5 bases remained unmatched. CDR3 DNA sequence: TGTGCCAGCAGCCCACTAGCGGTGCCCTACAATGAGCAGTTCTTC. Translation gives CASSPLAVPYNEQFF.

The rearrangement links TRBV13 to TRBJ2-1; TRBD1 matches at 9 bases. Germline lookup yields CDR1 PRHDT and CDR2 FYEKMQ (reference sequence). The CDR3 contains 13 residues. Trimming took 4 bases from V and 9 from J; bases not matched to a gene: 4. The CDR3 DNA reads TGTGCCAGCAGCTCCACAGGGGGCAGTGAGCAGTTCTTC. Translation gives CASSSTGGSEQFF.

The V call is TRBV19, the J call TRBJ1-1; the D gene is possibly TRBD1 (6 bases). This CDR3 comprises 14 residues. The V and J ends lost 3 bases and 4 bases respectively, with 12 bases between them. Germline values: CDR1 LNHDA, CDR2 SQIVND (reference sequence). CDR3 protein: CASSIAGQLTEAFF. DNA of the CDR3: TGTGCCAGTAGTATTGCGGGACAACTCACTGAAGCTTTCTTT.

The chain combines TRBV5-6 with TRBJ2-5; 9 nucleotides align to TRBD2. This CDR3 contains 15 residues. The ends lost 2 bases at V and 5 bases at J; junction bases unmatched: 7. From germline, CDR1 is SGHDT and CDR2 YYEEEE. CDR3 coding DNA: TGTGCCAGCAGCTTCGGCGGGGGGGCGCGGGAGACCCAGTACTTC. Translation gives CASSFGGGARETQYF.

The V and J genes are TRBV18 and TRBJ2-2; weak D call: TRBD1 (6 bases). CDR1 is KGHSH, CDR2 LQKENI, per germline. V was clipped by 2 bases and J by 5 bases, with 9 bases between them. This CDR3 is built from 14 residues. The CDR3 here is CASSPADRTGELFF. CDR3 nucleotides: TGTGCCAGCTCACCAGCCGACAGGACCGGGGAGCTGTTTTTT.

This chain joins TRBV28 and TRBJ2-3; TRBD2 aligns across 12 bases. The CDR3 covers 16 residues. Germline CDR1 and CDR2: MDHEN and SYDVKM. V was pared by 4 bases and J by 6 bases, with 8 bases of the junction left unmatched. This CDR3 is CASSYETSGGSDTQYF. In DNA, the CDR3 is TGTGCCAGCAGTTACGAGACTAGCGGGGGATCGGATACGCAGTATTTT.

A note on this clone: Other DNA sequences within the sample encode an identical CDR3. The CDR3: CASSAGDGSYEQYF. In DNA form, the CDR3 reads TGTGCCAGCAGCGCTGGGGACGGATCCTACGAGCAGTACTTC. The gene calls are TRBV9 and TRBJ2-7; either TRBD1 or TRBD2 may supply D (5 bases each). The CDR3 has 14 amino acids. Trimming pared 3 bases from V and 1 base from J, leaving 11 bases between. Germline values: CDR1 SGDLS, CDR2 YYNGEE.

This clone was seen once. This chain links TRBV27 with TRBJ2-2, with 9 bases fitting TRBD1. The CDR3 is 15 amino acids. The V and J ends lost 5 bases and 5 bases, in that order; junction bases with no gene match: 6. Looked up from germline, CDR1 is MNHEY and CDR2 is SMNVEV (reference sequence). The CDR3 is CASSHTGTGTGELFF. Here the CDR3 DNA reads TGTGCCAGCAGTCATACCGGGACAGGGACCGGGGAGCTGTTTTTT.